A selection of T cell receptor beta chains follows, all from one sample in a study of tumor-infiltrating lymphocytes in primary liver carcinoma. TCRdb itself ran the multiplex PCR reads through MiXCR, one entry per CDR3 protein. The sample has over 40,000 distinct CDR3 sequences, around 77% seen once. Sequencing input: liver tumor tissue from sampling region 5. The receptors were gathered from a man aged 35-49 years with primary liver carcinoma and hepatitis B virus infection. The conserved cysteine and the conserved F or W are not part of the CDR3 here. Each record gives: J gene, V gene, CDR3 protein.

J: TRBJ2-5
V: TRBV7-6
CDR3: ASTLRSGAETQY

J: TRBJ1-4
V: TRBV28
CDR3: ASSYLMGGNEKLF

J: TRBJ2-1
V: TRBV11-2
CDR3: ASSISGPLDNVQS

J: TRBJ1-1
V: TRBV5-1
CDR3: ASNKWGADEAS

J: TRBJ2-5
V: TRBV12-3/TRBV12-4
CDR3: ARSVGLAGVETQY

J: TRBJ1-3
V: TRBV7-9
CDR3: ASSPSGVSGITIY

J: TRBJ2-3
V: TRBV5-4
CDR3: ASINRASATSRDTQY

J: TRBJ2-1
V: TRBV4-3
CDR3: ASSQFTPPADNVHF

J: TRBJ2-1
V: TRBV4-1
CDR3: ASSQVEGWNEQF

J: TRBJ2-1
V: TRBV7-9
CDR3: ARSLEGSRSEQS

J: TRBJ1-1
V: TRBV4-1
CDR3: ASNQDVLNIEAF

J: TRBJ1-2
V: TRBV29-1
CDR3: SDDSGYGYT

J: TRBJ2-3
V: TRBV29-1
CDR3: SIRTGGGDTQY

J: TRBJ2-5
V: TRBV5-4
CDR3: ARSGKTSGQETQY

J: TRBJ1-6
V: TRBV5-1
CDR3: ASSGQASGQGANSPLH

J: TRBJ2-7
V: TRBV20-1
CDR3: SAPRGQSYEQY

J: TRBJ2-1
V: TRBV5-5
CDR3: ACSYRTGNEQF

J: TRBJ2-1
V: TRBV28
CDR3: ASSLREGSYSEQF

J: TRBJ2-3
V: TRBV11-3
CDR3: ATSFSGRRTDMQY

J: TRBJ2-7
V: TRBV6-2/TRBV6-3
CDR3: ASSYSAGMEDEQY

J: TRBJ2-5
V: TRBV11-2
CDR3: ASSLSGGQETWY

J: TRBJ2-1
V: TRBV28
CDR3: ASNSSPGVEQF

J: TRBJ2-5
V: TRBV28
CDR3: ASCLHRGNQETRY

J: TRBJ1-1
V: TRBV11-2
CDR3: TGNLGLNTEAF

J: TRBJ1-1
V: TRBV5-1
CDR3: ASSSNPPGLNTEAF